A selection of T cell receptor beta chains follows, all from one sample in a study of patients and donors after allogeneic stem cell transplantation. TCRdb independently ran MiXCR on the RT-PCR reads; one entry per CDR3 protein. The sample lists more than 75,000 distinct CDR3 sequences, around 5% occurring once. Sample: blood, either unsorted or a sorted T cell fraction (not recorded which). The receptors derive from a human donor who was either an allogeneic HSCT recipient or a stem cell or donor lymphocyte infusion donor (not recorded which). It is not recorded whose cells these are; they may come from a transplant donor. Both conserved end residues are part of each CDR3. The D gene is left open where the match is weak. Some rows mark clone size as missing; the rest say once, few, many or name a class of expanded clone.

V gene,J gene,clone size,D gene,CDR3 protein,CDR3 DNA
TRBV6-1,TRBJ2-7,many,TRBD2,CASSEARRLAGNYEQYF,TGTGCCAGCAGTGAAGCTCGGCGCCTAGCGGGGAACTACGAGCAGTACTTC
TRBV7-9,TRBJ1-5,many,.,CASSLAGSGFNQPQHF,TGTGCCAGCAGCTTAGCGGGGTCGGGGTTCAATCAGCCCCAGCATTTT
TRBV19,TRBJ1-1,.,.,CASSNGFVNTEAFF,TGTGCCAGTAGTAACGGTTTTGTGAACACTGAAGCTTTCTTT
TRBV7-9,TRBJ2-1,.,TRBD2,CASSQTSGRYNEQFF,TGTGCCAGCAGCCAAACTAGCGGGAGGTACAATGAGCAGTTCTTC
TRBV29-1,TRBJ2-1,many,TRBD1,CSVSLPDRLQFF,TGCAGCGTCTCCCTCCCGGACAGGCTGCAGTTCTTC
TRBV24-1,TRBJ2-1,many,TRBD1,CATSDGQGGDEQFF,TGTGCCACCAGTGACGGACAGGGAGGCGATGAGCAGTTCTTC
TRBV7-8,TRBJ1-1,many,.,CASSLNWGRTEAFF,TGTGCCAGCAGCTTGAACTGGGGGCGAACTGAAGCTTTCTTT
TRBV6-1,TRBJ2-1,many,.,CASLENRASYNEQFF,TGTGCCAGCCTTGAGAACAGGGCATCCTACAATGAGCAGTTCTTC
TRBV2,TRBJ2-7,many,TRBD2,CASSGTSGGYEQYF,TGTGCCAGCAGTGGGACTAGCGGGGGGTACGAGCAGTACTTC
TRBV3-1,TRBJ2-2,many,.,CASSIQSNTGELFF,TGTGCCAGCAGCATCCAATCGAACACCGGGGAGCTGTTTTTT
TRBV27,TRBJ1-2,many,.,CASSFVSSHGYTF,TGTGCCAGCAGTTTCGTATCGAGTCATGGCTACACCTTC
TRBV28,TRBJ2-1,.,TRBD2,CASRLGLAMNEQFF,TGTGCCAGCAGGCTCGGACTAGCGATGAATGAGCAGTTCTTC
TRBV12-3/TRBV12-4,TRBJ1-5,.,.,CASSLRYSNQPQHF,TGTGCCAGCAGTTTAAGGTACAGCAATCAGCCCCAGCATTTT
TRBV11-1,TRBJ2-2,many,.,CASSIGGTGELFF,TGTGCCAGCAGCATAGGGGGAACCGGGGAGCTGTTTTTT
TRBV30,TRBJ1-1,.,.,CAWSVSGVNTEAFF,TGTGCCTGGAGTGTCTCGGGGGTGAACACTGAAGCTTTCTTT
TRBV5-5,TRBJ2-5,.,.,CASSWGLPSGETQYF,TGTGCCAGCAGCTGGGGACTTCCCTCGGGAGAGACCCAGTACTTC
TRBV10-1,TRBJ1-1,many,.,CASSPQQGTEAFF,TGCGCCAGCAGCCCGCAACAGGGAACTGAAGCTTTCTTT
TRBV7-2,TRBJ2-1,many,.,CASSLGAVTYNEQFF,TGTGCCAGCAGCTTAGGAGCAGTCACCTACAATGAGCAGTTCTTC
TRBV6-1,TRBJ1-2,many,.,CATLPPMAVSDYTF,TGTGCCACCCTACCCCCGATGGCCGTATCCGACTACACCTTC
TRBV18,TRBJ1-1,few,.,CASSPNLGQINTEAFF,TGTGCCAGCTCACCGAACCTCGGACAGATTAACACTGAAGCTTTCTTT
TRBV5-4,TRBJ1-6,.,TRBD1,CASSARQGAMGSPLHF,TGTGCCAGCAGCGCTAGACAGGGGGCGATGGGATCACCCCTCCACTTT
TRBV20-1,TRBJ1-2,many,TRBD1,CSAEQGQGEYGYTF,TGCAGTGCAGAACAGGGGCAGGGGGAGTATGGCTACACCTTC
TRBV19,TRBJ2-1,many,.,CASTATENEQFF,TGTGCCAGTACCGCGACTGAAAATGAGCAGTTCTTC
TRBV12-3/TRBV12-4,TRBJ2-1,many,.,CASSFTGNEQFF,TGTGCCAGCAGTTTTACCGGGAATGAGCAGTTCTTC
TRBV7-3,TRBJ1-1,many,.,CASSLMAGPGKAFF,TGTGCCAGCAGCTTAATGGCGGGGCCCGGGAAAGCTTTCTTT
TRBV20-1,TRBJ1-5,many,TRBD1,CSARRGTDSNQPQHF,TGCAGTGCCCGCCGAGGGACAGATAGCAATCAGCCCCAGCATTTT
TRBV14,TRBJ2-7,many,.,CASSQEIVSTGLTYEQYF,TGTGCCAGCAGCCAAGAGATCGTTTCGACTGGGTTAACCTACGAGCAGTACTTC
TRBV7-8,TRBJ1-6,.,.,CASSLFKNSPLHF,TGTGCCAGCAGCTTATTTAAAAATTCACCCCTCCACTTT
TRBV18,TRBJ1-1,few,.,CASSPQVSVAEAFF,TGTGCCAGCTCACCCCAAGTTTCGGTAGCTGAAGCTTTCTTT
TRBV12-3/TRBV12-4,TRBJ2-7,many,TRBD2,CASSLSGSGIYEQYF,TGTGCCAGCAGTTTATCGGGTAGCGGGATCTACGAGCAGTACTTC
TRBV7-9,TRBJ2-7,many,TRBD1,CASSRTGKFYEQYF,TGTGCCAGCTCCCGGACAGGAAAATTCTACGAGCAGTACTTC
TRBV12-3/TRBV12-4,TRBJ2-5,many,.,CASSFSPRETQYF,TGTGCCAGCAGTTTCTCTCCACGGGAGACCCAGTACTTC
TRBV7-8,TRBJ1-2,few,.,CASSPLDQGWYGYTF,TGTGCCAGCAGCCCACTAGATCAGGGATGGTATGGCTACACCTTC
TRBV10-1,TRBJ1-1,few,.,CASSQPPGNQAFF,TGCGCCAGCAGTCAGCCTCCGGGAAATCAAGCTTTCTTT
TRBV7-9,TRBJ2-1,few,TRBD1,CASNPLDRSYNEQFF,TGTGCCAGCAACCCGTTGGACAGGTCCTACAATGAGCAGTTCTTC
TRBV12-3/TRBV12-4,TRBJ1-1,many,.,CASSRQFNTEAFF,TGTGCCAGTTCGCGGCAGTTTAACACTGAAGCTTTCTTT
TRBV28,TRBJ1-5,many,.,CASSLIFSRGRLYSNQPQHF,TGTGCCAGCAGTTTAATTTTTTCCCGGGGGAGGCTCTATAGCAATCAGCCCCAGCATTTT
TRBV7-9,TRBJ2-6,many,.,CASSISGANVLTF,TGTGCCAGCTCGATCTCTGGGGCCAACGTCCTGACTTTC
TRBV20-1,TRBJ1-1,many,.,CSASVGSVNTEAFF,TGCAGTGCTAGTGTTGGGTCAGTGAACACTGAAGCTTTCTTT
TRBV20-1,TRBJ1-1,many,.,CSAQRGQGNTEAFF,TGCAGTGCCCAACGGGGGCAGGGAAACACTGAAGCTTTCTTT
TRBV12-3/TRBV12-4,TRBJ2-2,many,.,CASSMLDSTGELFF,TGTGCCAGCAGCATGCTCGACAGCACCGGGGAGCTGTTTTTT
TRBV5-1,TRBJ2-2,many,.,CASSLEQGNTGELFF,TGCGCCAGCAGCTTGGAGCAGGGGAACACCGGGGAGCTGTTTTTT
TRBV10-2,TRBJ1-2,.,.,CASSDYRDYGYTF,TGCGCCAGCAGTGATTACAGGGACTATGGCTACACCTTC
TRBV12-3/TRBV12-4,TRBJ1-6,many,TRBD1,CASRNGQARDSPLHF,TGTGCCAGCAGGAACGGACAGGCTCGGGATTCACCCCTCCACTTT
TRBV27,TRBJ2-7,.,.,CASSLSILMMGEQYF,TGTGCCAGCAGTTTATCAATCCTTATGATGGGGGAGCAGTACTTC
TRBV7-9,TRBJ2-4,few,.,CASSSGDLQYF,TGTGCCAGCAGCTCCGGGGATCTTCAGTACTTC
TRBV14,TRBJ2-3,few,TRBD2,CASSQLREDITDTQYF,TGTGCCAGCAGCCAACTACGGGAGGACATCACAGATACGCAGTATTTT
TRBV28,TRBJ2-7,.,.,CASSSLGGTSYEQYF,TGTGCCAGCAGTTCCCTAGGGGGTACGTCCTACGAGCAGTACTTC
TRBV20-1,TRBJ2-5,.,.,CSAGSETNQETQYF,TGCAGTGCCGGCTCGGAGACGAACCAAGAGACCCAGTACTTC
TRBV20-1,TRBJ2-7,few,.,CSAFGEAYEQYF,TGCAGTGCTTTCGGGGAGGCCTACGAGCAGTACTTC
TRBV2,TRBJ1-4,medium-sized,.,CASITGKGEKLFF,TGTGCCAGCATTACAGGGAAGGGAGAAAAACTGTTTTTT
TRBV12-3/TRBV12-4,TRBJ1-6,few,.,CASALGVNSPLHF,TGTGCCAGCGCCCTGGGGGTAAATTCACCCCTCCACTTT
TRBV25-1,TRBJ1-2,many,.,CASSTPGEFYGYTF,TGTGCCAGCAGTACCCCAGGGGAATTTTATGGCTACACCTTC